These T cell receptor beta chains were read from a single sample in a study of blood T cell repertoires in COVID-19. Profiling relied on immunoSEQ multiplex PCR, and the TCRdb table lists in-frame clones only, not all of them. The sample shows about 150,000 clones, 85% to 95% of them seen only once. The source material was peripheral blood. These receptors all stem from a man in his fifties with acute or convalescent COVID-19. CDR3s include the opening cysteine and the closing phenylalanine or tryptophan. The D gene is left open where the match is weak. Clone sizes are given selectively: once, few, many, or a class where the clone is expanded.

j_gene: TRBJ1-5; v_gene: TRBV24-1; d_gene: TRBD1; abundance: .; CDR3aa: CATSGAGGTRGNQPQHF; CDR3nt: TGTGCCACCAGTGGGGCAGGGGGTACCCGTGGCAATCAGCCCCAGCATTTT
j_gene: TRBJ2-2; v_gene: TRBV29-1; d_gene: .; abundance: .; CDR3aa: CSVVEGNTGELFF; CDR3nt: TGCAGCGTTGTCGAGGGGAACACCGGGGAGCTGTTTTTT
j_gene: TRBJ1-3; v_gene: TRBV27; d_gene: .; abundance: .; CDR3aa: CASSLVARGNTIYF; CDR3nt: TGTGCCAGCAGTTTGGTGGCACGTGGAAACACCATATATTTT
j_gene: TRBJ1-2; v_gene: TRBV2; d_gene: .; abundance: .; CDR3aa: CASSEAQLGGYTF; CDR3nt: TGTGCCAGCAGTGAAGCACAGTTGGGTGGCTACACCTTC
j_gene: TRBJ2-1; v_gene: TRBV18; d_gene: TRBD1; abundance: once; CDR3aa: CASSPAGTGYLSSYNEQFF; CDR3nt: TGTGCCAGCTCACCTGCCGGGACAGGCTACCTGAGCTCCTACAATGAGCAGTTCTTC
j_gene: TRBJ2-3; v_gene: TRBV27; d_gene: TRBD1; abundance: .; CDR3aa: CASKGTGVIDTQYF; CDR3nt: TGTGCCTCCAAAGGGACAGGGGTGATAGATACGCAGTATTTT
j_gene: TRBJ1-3; v_gene: TRBV7-3; d_gene: .; abundance: .; CDR3aa: CASSFRRLLSGNTIYF; CDR3nt: TGTGCCAGCAGCTTCAGAAGACTGCTCTCTGGAAACACCATATATTTT
j_gene: TRBJ1-2; v_gene: TRBV28; d_gene: TRBD1; abundance: .; CDR3aa: CASSLYQTGNYGYTF; CDR3nt: TGTGCCAGCAGTTTATACCAGACAGGGAACTATGGCTACACCTTC
j_gene: TRBJ2-1; v_gene: TRBV27; d_gene: .; abundance: .; CDR3aa: CASSLHGQGWPSSYNEQFF; CDR3nt: TGTGCCAGCAGTCTCCACGGACAAGGTTGGCCGAGCTCCTACAATGAGCAGTTCTTC
j_gene: TRBJ1-6; v_gene: TRBV7-8; d_gene: TRBD1; abundance: .; CDR3aa: CASSLDGDSSYNSPLHF; CDR3nt: TGTGCCAGCAGCTTAGATGGGGACAGCTCCTATAATTCACCCCTCCACTTT
j_gene: TRBJ2-1; v_gene: TRBV6-6; d_gene: TRBD2; abundance: .; CDR3aa: CASSSLAGVNNEQFF; CDR3nt: TGTGCCAGCAGTTCTTTAGCGGGAGTAAACAATGAGCAGTTCTTC
j_gene: TRBJ1-1; v_gene: TRBV19; d_gene: .; abundance: .; CDR3aa: CASSTELGQNTEAFF; CDR3nt: TGTGCCAGTAGTACCGAATTGGGACAGAACACTGAAGCTTTCTTT
j_gene: TRBJ1-2; v_gene: TRBV21-1; d_gene: .; abundance: .; CDR3aa: CASSSRDRVHYGYTF; CDR3nt: TGTGCCAGCAGCAGCCGGGACAGGGTCCACTATGGCTACACCTTC
j_gene: TRBJ1-4; v_gene: TRBV25-1; d_gene: TRBD1; abundance: .; CDR3aa: CASSEEGTGNEKLFF; CDR3nt: TGTGCCAGCAGTGAGGAAGGGACAGGGAATGAAAAACTGTTTTTT
j_gene: TRBJ2-1; v_gene: TRBV11-1; d_gene: .; abundance: few; CDR3aa: CASSFRDNEQFF; CDR3nt: TGTGCCAGCAGCTTCAGGGACAATGAGCAGTTCTTC
j_gene: TRBJ2-3; v_gene: TRBV7-2; d_gene: .; abundance: .; CDR3aa: CASTAGIGDTQYF; CDR3nt: TGTGCCAGCACAGCGGGTATCGGGGATACGCAGTATTTT
j_gene: TRBJ2-2; v_gene: TRBV9; d_gene: TRBD1; abundance: .; CDR3aa: CASSVVGQGGTGELFF; CDR3nt: TGTGCCAGCAGCGTAGTGGGACAGGGGGGTACCGGGGAGCTGTTTTTT
j_gene: TRBJ2-5; v_gene: TRBV6-1; d_gene: .; abundance: .; CDR3aa: CASSERFTETQYF; CDR3nt: TGTGCCAGCAGTGAACGGTTTACCGAGACCCAGTACTTC
j_gene: TRBJ2-2; v_gene: TRBV7-9; d_gene: TRBD1; abundance: .; CDR3aa: CASSLGTGFRTGELFF; CDR3nt: TGTGCCAGCAGCTTAGGGACAGGGTTCCGCACCGGGGAGCTGTTTTTT
j_gene: TRBJ2-7; v_gene: TRBV10-3; d_gene: TRBD1; abundance: .; CDR3aa: CAISDPGQVPSYEQYF; CDR3nt: TGTGCCATCAGTGATCCTGGACAGGTGCCTTCCTACGAGCAGTACTTC
j_gene: TRBJ2-2; v_gene: TRBV6-2/TRBV6-3; d_gene: TRBD1; abundance: .; CDR3aa: CASSLTGIWAGELFF; CDR3nt: TGTGCCAGCAGTTTGACAGGGATTTGGGCCGGGGAGCTGTTTTTT
j_gene: TRBJ2-2; v_gene: TRBV19; d_gene: TRBD2; abundance: .; CDR3aa: CASAWAGANTGELFF; CDR3nt: TGTGCCAGTGCATGGGCGGGGGCGAACACCGGGGAGCTGTTTTTT
j_gene: TRBJ2-2; v_gene: TRBV7-2; d_gene: TRBD1; abundance: .; CDR3aa: CASSFRTGGTGELFF; CDR3nt: TGTGCCAGCAGCTTCCGGACAGGGGGAACCGGGGAGCTGTTTTTT
j_gene: TRBJ2-3; v_gene: TRBV7-3; d_gene: .; abundance: once; CDR3aa: CASSRDSADTQYF; CDR3nt: TGTGCCAGCAGCCGAGATTCGGCAGATACGCAGTATTTT
j_gene: TRBJ1-6; v_gene: TRBV4-3; d_gene: TRBD1; abundance: .; CDR3aa: CASSRDRPGQGTSPLHF; CDR3nt: TGCGCCAGCAGCCGTGATCGTCCGGGACAGGGAACTTCACCCCTCCACTTT
j_gene: TRBJ2-1; v_gene: TRBV4-2; d_gene: .; abundance: once; CDR3aa: CASSRARTILRSSYNEQFF; CDR3nt: TGTGCCAGCAGCCGAGCCCGGACTATCCTTCGAAGCTCCTACAATGAGCAGTTCTTC
j_gene: TRBJ2-3; v_gene: TRBV5-4; d_gene: TRBD2; abundance: .; CDR3aa: CASSRGIVAGTPDTQYF; CDR3nt: TGTGCCAGCAGCCGGGGCATTGTAGCGGGAACCCCAGATACGCAGTATTTT
j_gene: TRBJ2-1; v_gene: TRBV19; d_gene: TRBD1; abundance: .; CDR3aa: CASSISSRGRLAGNEQFF; CDR3nt: TGTGCCAGTAGTATCTCGTCCAGGGGGCGGCTAGCAGGCAATGAGCAGTTCTTC
j_gene: TRBJ1-4; v_gene: TRBV3-1/TRBV3-2; d_gene: .; abundance: .; CDR3aa: CASSPGFNEKLFF; CDR3nt: TGTGCCAGCAGCCCAGGGTTCAATGAAAAACTGTTTTTT
j_gene: TRBJ2-1; v_gene: TRBV10-3; d_gene: .; abundance: .; CDR3aa: CAISESWSGSGRQFF; CDR3nt: TGTGCCATCAGTGAGTCATGGTCGGGGTCGGGGAGGCAGTTCTTC
j_gene: TRBJ1-1; v_gene: TRBV29-1; d_gene: .; abundance: once; CDR3aa: CSAGAYAEAFF; CDR3nt: TGCAGCGCAGGGGCCTACGCTGAAGCTTTCTTT
j_gene: TRBJ1-2; v_gene: TRBV10-3; d_gene: TRBD1; abundance: .; CDR3aa: CATWTGGSGYTF; CDR3nt: TGTGCCACCTGGACAGGGGGCTCTGGCTACACCTTC
j_gene: TRBJ1-5; v_gene: TRBV25-1; d_gene: .; abundance: .; CDR3aa: CASSEMERRAPDQPQHF; CDR3nt: TGTGCCAGCAGTGAAATGGAGCGAAGAGCCCCCGATCAGCCCCAGCATTTT
j_gene: TRBJ1-6; v_gene: TRBV11-3; d_gene: .; abundance: .; CDR3aa: CASRKNPGQAPSPLHF; CDR3nt: TGTGCCAGCAGGAAAAATCCGGGACAAGCTCCTTCACCCCTCCACTTT
j_gene: TRBJ2-3; v_gene: TRBV5-4; d_gene: TRBD2; abundance: .; CDR3aa: CASSWGGKSDTQYF; CDR3nt: TGTGCCAGCAGCTGGGGGGGAAAATCAGATACGCAGTATTTT
j_gene: TRBJ2-7; v_gene: TRBV27; d_gene: .; abundance: .; CDR3aa: CASSSRLGLIEQYF; CDR3nt: TGTGCCAGCAGTTCCAGACTAGGCCTCATCGAGCAGTACTTC